The present T cell receptor beta chain was sequenced within a study of blood T cell repertoires in COVID-19. The overall study: The cDNA or gDNA used as material had been derived from T cells, B-cell-depleted T cells, or PBMCs.

Authors' data handling: Reference gene primer amplification gave estimated nucleated cell counts. TCRdb's copy holds only in-frame clones and misses some; the assay was immunoSEQ multiplex PCR. That table is the source of V, J and clone size, and D and trimming were worked out from the DNA. The sample yields approximately 67,000 clones, about nine tenths seen once. Germline V lookup: CDR1 SQVTM, CDR2 ANQGSEA. V lost 2 bases to trimming and J lost 3 bases, with 13 bases between them. The CDR3 has 15 amino acids. This sequence originates from a man in his forties or fifties with active COVID-19. The sequenced sample consisted of peripheral blood. The chain carries TRBV29-1 and TRBJ2-2; D is perhaps TRBD2 (5 bases). In DNA, the CDR3 is TGCAGCGTTGAATTGGGAGACCATTACACCGGGGAGCTGTTTTTT. It codes for CSVELGDHYTGELFF.